The present TCR beta chain was sequenced within a study of blood T cells in healthy people across ages. Per-sample PBMC isolation yielded at least 6.5 million cells. The authors ran a second PCR of roughly 6 to 12 cycles using a sample-barcoded 5' primer and a J-beta primer mix. TCRdb itself ran the 5' RACE reads through MiXCR, one entry per CDR3 protein. Altogether around 1.1 million distinct CDR3 sequences are present, more than 30% being singletons, with the ten largest covering roughly 14%. As to this clonotype: What it recognizes is unknown.

Whole-study results and caveats: Donor CMV status was unknown, possibly confounding expanded clonotype changes.

The clonotype was recovered from a young man in good health. The source material was blood.

The CDR3 sequence: CASSLGGAEYEQYF. As DNA, the CDR3 is TGTGCCAGCAGCCTCGGGGGGGCTGAATACGAGCAGTACTTC. The V call is TRBV3-1, the J call TRBJ2-7; 8 bases align to TRBD2. Germline V gene sequence: CDR1 LGHDT, CDR2 YNNKEL (reference sequence). Losses at the gene ends were 4 bases for V and 4 bases for J; bases not matched to a gene: 6. CDR3 size: 14 residues.